What follows are 26 T cell receptor beta chains derived from one specimen sequenced in a study of brain T cells in children with intractable seizures. Clones were sequenced by immunoSEQ multiplex PCR, and TCRdb holds only the in-frame ones, with some missing. The repertoire includes 60,000 to 85,000 clones, 85% to 95% of them detected once, and less than 2% sits in the top ten. The starting material was peripheral blood, obtained at surgery. The receptors were gathered from a boy younger than two with tuberous sclerosis and intractable seizures.

The V gene is TRBV5-1, the J gene TRBJ1-2; a possible D gene is TRBD1 (6 bases). Looked up from germline, CDR1 is SGHRS and CDR2 is YFSETQ. Trimming left V 3 bases short and J 0 bases short, with 9 bases between. This CDR3 region has 14 residues. For the CDR3, the DNA is TGCGCCAGCAGCTGGACAGACACTAACTATGGCTACACCTTC. Its protein is CASSWTDTNYGYTF.

This chain joins TRBV7-2 and TRBJ2-1; 8 bases are shared with TRBD2. The ends lost 5 bases at V and 8 bases at J; junction bases unmatched: 17. This CDR3 has 17 amino acids. CDR1 SGHTA and CDR2 FQGNSA come from the germline V gene. The chain's CDR3 is CASSALSRGGPFHEQFF. The CDR3 DNA follows: TGTGCCAGCAGCGCCCTAAGCCGCGGGGGGCCCTTCCATGAGCAGTTCTTC.

The chain employs TRBV6-7 and TRBJ2-7, with unresolved D. TRBV6-7 is recorded as an ORF, its role being uncertain. V was pared by 0 bases and J by 0 bases, with 15 bases between. CDR3 length: 17 residues. The CDR3 is CASSYSTDLCYSYEQYF. The CDR3 nucleotides are TGTGCCAGCAGTTACTCGACTGATTTGTGTTACTCCTACGAGCAGTACTTC.

The genes are TRBV5-1 and TRBJ2-7; TRBD2 is a possible D gene (5 bases). Trimming shortened V by 7 bases and J by 0 bases, and 17 bases separated the two germline ends. Germline values: CDR1 SGHRS, CDR2 YFSETQ. CDR3 length: 15 amino acids. CDR3 in amino acids: CASAPDFTPSYEQYF. CDR3 sequence (DNA): TGCGCCAGCGCCCCGGACTTTACCCCCTCCTACGAGCAGTACTTC. The full variable domain, with the rest looked up from reference TRBV5-1 and TRBJ2-7, is KAGVTQTPRYLIKTRGQQVTLSCSPISGHRSVSWYQQTPGQGLQFLFEYFSETQRNKGNFPGRFSGRQFSNSRSEMNVSTLELGDSALYLCASAPDFTPSYEQYFGPGTRLTVT.

V and J are TRBV7-2 and TRBJ2-1; the match to TRBD1 covers 10 bases. J gave up 4 bases and V 7 bases, and 7 bases lay outside the gene matches. Germline-derived CDR1 and CDR2 are SGHTA and FQGNSA. The CDR3 runs to 15 residues. The CDR3 sequence is CASNLGTGDYNEQFF. In nucleotides, the CDR3 is TGTGCCAGCAATCTGGGGACAGGGGATTACAATGAGCAGTTCTTC.

CDR3 sequence: CASRWTSGGLYADEQFF. The CDR3 DNA reads TGCGCCAGCCGCTGGACTAGCGGGGGCCTCTACGCGGATGAGCAGTTCTTC. V usage is TRBV5-1 and J usage is TRBJ2-1; 13 bases are a match to TRBD2. The V gene's germline CDR1 is SGHRS and CDR2 YFSETQ. The CDR3 extends over 17 amino acids. With 7 bases clipped from V and 8 bases from J, the junction kept 15 bases outside the gene matches.

This clone was observed once. This chain uses TRBV4-1 with TRBJ2-7; D not certain. V was trimmed by 0 bases and J by 1 base, leaving 7 bases between them. The V gene's germline CDR1 is MGHRA and CDR2 YSYEKL. This CDR3 has 14 amino acids. CDR3 region: CASSQEVMSYEQYF. CDR3 bases: TGCGCCAGCAGCCAAGAAGTTATGTCCTACGAGCAGTACTTC.

This clone appeared a single time. V and J are TRBV29-1 and TRBJ1-1, with no clear D. V shed 5 bases and J shed 4 bases, with 11 bases lying between them. CDR1 SQVTM and CDR2 ANQGSEA come from the germline V gene. CDR3 length: 12 amino acids. The CDR3 bases are TGCAGCGTTTCTTCAGGCATCACTGAAGCTTTCTTT. It yields the protein CSVSSGITEAFF.

The V and J genes are TRBV4-1 and TRBJ1-5; no clear D gene. The CDR3 loop spans 15 amino acids. CDR1 and CDR2 (germline): MGHRA, YSYEKL. V was shortened by 0 bases and J by 5 bases, with 11 bases between the two germline ends. CDR3 coding DNA: TGCGCCAGCAGCCAAGACTCAGGTACCGATCAGCCCCAGCATTTT. Translating it yields CASSQDSGTDQPQHF.

The V and J genes are TRBV11-2 and TRBJ2-7; TRBD1 matches at 8 bases. CDR1 and CDR2 from the germline V gene are SGHAT and FQNNGV. The CDR3 consists of 15 residues. Trimming cost V 1 base and J 2 bases; bases outside gene matches: 4. The CDR3 sequence is CASSLGQGPAYEQYF. CDR3 nucleotide sequence: TGTGCCAGCAGCTTAGGACAGGGGCCAGCCTACGAGCAGTACTTC.

The V call is TRBV5-4, the J call TRBJ1-1, with 7 bases fitting TRBD1. The CDR3 has 15 amino acids. Germline CDR1 and CDR2: SGHNT and YYREEE (reference sequence). The trim removed 3 bases at V and 2 bases at J, leaving 7 bases unmatched. Written as DNA, the CDR3 is TGTGCCAGCAGCTCACCACAGGGGATTAACACTGAAGCTTTCTTT. Translation: CASSSPQGINTEAFF.

The CDR3 DNA reads TGTGCCAGCAGCAGAACGACCGGGACAGGGATCACTGAAGCTTTCTTT. This encodes CASSRTTGTGITEAFF. The genes are TRBV7-9 and TRBJ1-1; the match to TRBD1 covers 9 bases. Germline CDR1 reads SEHNR; CDR2 reads FQNEAQ (reference sequence). The J segment lost 4 bases and the V segment lost 5 bases, leaving 11 bases of the junction unmatched. The CDR3 consists of 16 residues.

The J gene is TRBJ2-3, the V gene TRBV5-1; a weak D match, TRBD2 (5 bases). The CDR3 contains 14 residues. Germline V lookup: CDR1 SGHRS, CDR2 YFSETQ. V shed 4 bases and J shed 7 bases, with 16 bases lying between them. In DNA form, the CDR3 reads TGCGCCAGCAGCGGTGACCCCCGGGGAAATACGCAGTATTTT. Its protein product is CASSGDPRGNTQYF.

V gene TRBV7-9 combines with J gene TRBJ2-5, with D tentatively TRBD1 (7 bases). Looked up from germline, CDR1 is SEHNR and CDR2 is FQNEAQ (reference sequence). Trimming removed 5 bases at V and 5 bases at J, with 21 bases between. This CDR3 region has 16 residues. The CDR3, as DNA: TGTGCCAGCAGCCCCCAGGGGGAGGCCCCGTGGGAGACCCAGTACTTC. This gives the protein CASSPQGEAPWETQYF.

V and J are TRBV11-3 and TRBJ2-5, with D hard to call. Trimming left V 5 bases short and J 1 base short, with 14 bases between. From germline, CDR1 is SGHNT and CDR2 YENEEA. The CDR3 runs 15 residues. CDR3 sequence (DNA): TGTGCCAGCAGCCGAGGTAGGGCAACCCAAGAGACCCAGTACTTC. Residues: CASSRGRATQETQYF.

The chain has TRBV6-5 and TRBJ2-3; D is unclear. CDR3 length: 12 residues. Germline V gives CDR1 MNHEY, CDR2 SVGAGI. V was clipped by 4 bases and J by 2 bases, with 4 bases between them. The CDR3 bases are TGTGCCAGCAGTTCCCTCACAGATACGCAGTATTTT. Its protein is CASSSLTDTQYF.

V usage is TRBV18 and J usage is TRBJ2-7; maybe TRBD1 (5 bases). The CDR3 length is 16 residues. Per germline, CDR1 KGHSH and CDR2 LQKENI. Trimming removed 2 bases at V and 3 bases at J, with 17 bases between. The CDR3 DNA follows: TGTGCCAGCTCACCAAGGGCAGTAGCAGGGAACTACGAGCAGTACTTC. Protein: CASSPRAVAGNYEQYF.

Written as DNA, the CDR3 is TGTGCCAGCAGTACCACAGGGTCATCTGAAGCTTTCTTT. This encodes CASSTTGSSEAFF. The gene calls are TRBV28 and TRBJ1-1; tentatively, D is TRBD1 (6 bases). The CDR3 is 13 amino acids. The V end lost 5 bases, the J end lost 6 bases, and 13 bases lay between the germline ends. Germline CDR1 reads MDHEN; CDR2 reads SYDVKM. Full variable domain (rest looked up from reference TRBV28 and TRBJ1-1): DVKVTQSSRYLVKRTGEKVFLECVQDMDHENMFWYRQDPGLGLRLIYFSYDVKMKEKGDIPEGYSVSREKKERFSLILESASTNQTSMYLCASSTTGSSEAFFGQGTRLTVV.

This chain joins TRBV5-5 and TRBJ1-2; TRBD1 is a possible D gene (5 bases). Trimming shortened V by 3 bases and J by 8 bases, and 17 bases separated the two germline ends. Germline CDR1 and CDR2: SGHKS and YYEKEE (reference sequence). CDR3 length: 14 residues. CDR3 residues: CASSYWGTLYGYTF. CDR3 DNA sequence: TGTGCCAGCAGCTATTGGGGGACGTTATACGGCTACACCTTC.

The V call is TRBV11-2, the J call TRBJ2-7; D is possibly TRBD1 (6 bases). In germline, CDR1 is SGHAT, CDR2 FQNNGV. The CDR3 sequence is 14 residues long. V was pared by 6 bases and J by 4 bases, with 16 bases between. The CDR3 DNA reads as TGTGCCAGCAGTTCCTCGACAGGACCTTACGAGCAGTACTTC. This encodes CASSSSTGPYEQYF.

The chain links TRBV30 to TRBJ2-5; D may be TRBD2 (6 bases). This CDR3 spans 11 amino acids. The germline gives CDR1 GTSNPN, CDR2 SVGIG (reference sequence). V was pared by 3 bases and J by 5 bases, with 7 bases between. CDR3 in amino acids: CAWSGGETQYF. The CDR3 coding sequence is TGTGCCTGGAGCGGAGGGGAGACCCAGTACTTC. The variable domain in full, with the rest retrieved from reference TRBV30 and TRBJ2-5, is SQTIHQWPATLVQPVGSPLSLECTVEGTSNPNLYWYRQAAGRGLQLLFYSVGIGQISSEVPQNLSASRPQDRQFILSSKKLLLSDSGFYLCAWSGGETQYFGPGTRLLVL.

V usage is TRBV28 and J usage is TRBJ2-1; D is tentatively TRBD1 or TRBD2 (5 bases each). Per the germline V gene, CDR1 is MDHEN and CDR2 is SYDVKM. The germline V and J ends were trimmed by 0 bases and 0 bases, with 12 bases remaining between them. The CDR3 runs to 17 residues. CDR3: CASSLWLGTSSYNEQFF. The CDR3 DNA is TGTGCCAGCAGTTTATGGTTAGGGACGAGCTCCTACAATGAGCAGTTCTTC.

The rearrangement links TRBV5-4 to TRBJ1-1; D is possibly TRBD1 (6 bases). The CDR3 consists of 12 residues. The V end was cut by 7 bases, the J end by 2 bases, with 9 bases between. Germline CDR1 and CDR2: SGHNT and YYREEE (reference sequence). The CDR3 reads CASGQSNTEAFF. CDR3 coding DNA: TGTGCCAGCGGACAGTCCAACACTGAAGCTTTCTTT. Filled out from reference TRBV5-4 and TRBJ1-1, the complete variable domain reads ETGVTQSPTHLIKTRGQQVTLRCSSQSGHNTVSWYQQALGQGPQFIFQYYREEENGRGNFPPRFSGLQFPNYSSELNVNALELDDSALYLCASGQSNTEAFFGQGTRLTVV.

This chain joins TRBV10-3 and TRBJ2-2; the D gene is possibly TRBD2 (5 bases). V was cut by 7 bases and J by 2 bases, with 17 bases left in between. Germline values: CDR1 ENHRY, CDR2 SYGVKD. This CDR3 is 16 amino acids long. This CDR3 is CAIKPEGGLNTGELFF. In nucleotides, the CDR3 is TGTGCCATCAAGCCCGAGGGCGGGTTAAACACCGGGGAGCTGTTTTTT.

This clone has a single count. The chain has TRBV29-1 and TRBJ1-3; D is unresolved. The CDR3 covers 11 residues. The V end lost 7 bases, the J end lost 0 bases, and 4 bases lay between the germline ends. Germline V gene data show CDR1 as SQVTM and CDR2 as ANQGSEA. CDR3 DNA sequence: TGCAGCGGGAGCTCTGGAAACACCATATATTTT. Protein: CSGSSGNTIYF.

With regard to this clone: At one end, the junction sequence differs from germline, possibly due to a read error. The chain employs TRBV7-2 and TRBJ2-5; D gene ambiguous. Germline V lookup: CDR1 SGHTA, CDR2 FQGNSA. CDR3 length: 11 amino acids. The CDR3 nucleotides are TGTGCCAGCAGCTCCCTTAGGGCTACCCACTTC. It codes for CASSSLRATHF.